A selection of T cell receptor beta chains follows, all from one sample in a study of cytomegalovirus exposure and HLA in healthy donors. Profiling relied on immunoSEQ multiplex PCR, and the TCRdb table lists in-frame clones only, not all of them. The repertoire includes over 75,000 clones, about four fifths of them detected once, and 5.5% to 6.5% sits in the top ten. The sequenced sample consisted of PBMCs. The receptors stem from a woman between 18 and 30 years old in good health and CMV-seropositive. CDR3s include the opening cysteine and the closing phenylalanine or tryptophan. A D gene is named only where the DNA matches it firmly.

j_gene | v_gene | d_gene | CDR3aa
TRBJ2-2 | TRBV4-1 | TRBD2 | CASSQLGLDNTGELFF
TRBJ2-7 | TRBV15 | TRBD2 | CATSRPGLAGYEQYF
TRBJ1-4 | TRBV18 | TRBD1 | CASSPQGEEKLFF
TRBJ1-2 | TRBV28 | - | CASSQTSRGYGYTF
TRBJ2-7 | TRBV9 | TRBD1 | CASSVDPDRPSYEQYF
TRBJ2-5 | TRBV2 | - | CASSRDTSNQETQYF
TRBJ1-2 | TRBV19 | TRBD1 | CASSRRGQEHYGYTF
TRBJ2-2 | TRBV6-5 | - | CASSYGPDTGELFF
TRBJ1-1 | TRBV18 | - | CASSSERGLNTEAFF
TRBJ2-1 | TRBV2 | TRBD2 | CASGQRELNNEQFF
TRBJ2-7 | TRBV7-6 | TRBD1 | CASSSRDSYEQYF
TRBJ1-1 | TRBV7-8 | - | CASKTGNTEAFF
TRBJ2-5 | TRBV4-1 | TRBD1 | CASSQNRGSGYKTQYF
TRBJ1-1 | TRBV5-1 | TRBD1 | CASSDRSNTEAFF
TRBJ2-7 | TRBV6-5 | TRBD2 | CASRRTSESSYEQYF